This T cell receptor beta chain was sequenced for a study of Graves' ophthalmopathy and Graves' hyperthyroidism. Study-level results: Discriminating ophthalmopathy from stable hyperthyroidism, a 13-signature model attained a sensitivity of 85% to 90% and a specificity of 80% to 82%.

This clonotype showed up many times. The antigen remains unidentified. Amplifying from RNA transcripts, the study obtained TCR beta CDR3 regions. HTBI primers were used in a first-round RT-PCR, which preceded a second-round multiplex PCR. TCRdb re-called the multiplex PCR reads through MiXCR, storing one row per CDR3 protein. The sample yields roughly 400,000 distinct CDR3 sequences, about a sixth seen once. V was clipped by 2 bases and J by 4 bases, with 9 bases between them. The CDR3 consists of 14 residues. Germline V gives CDR1 LNHDA, CDR2 SQIVND (reference sequence). J is TRBJ1-5 and V is TRBV19; no reliable D call. This receptor was taken from a woman under 30 with Graves' ophthalmopathy. The source material was peripheral blood. In DNA form, the CDR3 reads TGTGCCAGTAGTATACCGACCAAAAATCAGCCCCAGCATTTT. As protein: CASSIPTKNQPQHF. Full variable domain (outside the CDR3, taken from reference TRBV19 and TRBJ1-5): DGGITQSPKYLFRKEGQNVTLSCEQNLNHDAMYWYRQDPGQGLRLIYYSQIVNDFQKGDIAEGYSVSREKKESFPLTVTSAQKNPTAFYLCASSIPTKNQPQHFGDGTRLSIL.